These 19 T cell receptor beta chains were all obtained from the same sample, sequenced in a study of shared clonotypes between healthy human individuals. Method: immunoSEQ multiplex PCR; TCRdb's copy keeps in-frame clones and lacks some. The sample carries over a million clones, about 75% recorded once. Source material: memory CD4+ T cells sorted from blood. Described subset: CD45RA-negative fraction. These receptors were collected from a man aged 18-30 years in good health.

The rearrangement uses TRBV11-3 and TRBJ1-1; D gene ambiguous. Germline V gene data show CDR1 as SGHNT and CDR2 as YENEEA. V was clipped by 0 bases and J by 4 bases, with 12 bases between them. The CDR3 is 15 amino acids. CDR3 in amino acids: CASSLDSTPGTEAFF. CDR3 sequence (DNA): TGTGCCAGCAGCTTAGATAGTACGCCAGGCACTGAAGCTTTCTTT.

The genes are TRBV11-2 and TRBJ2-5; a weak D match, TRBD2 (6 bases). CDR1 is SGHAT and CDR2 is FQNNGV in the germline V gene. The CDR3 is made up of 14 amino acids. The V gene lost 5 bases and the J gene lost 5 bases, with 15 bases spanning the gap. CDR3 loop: CASSRTRGIETQYF. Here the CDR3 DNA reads TGTGCCAGCAGCCGAACGCGGGGTATCGAGACCCAGTACTTC.

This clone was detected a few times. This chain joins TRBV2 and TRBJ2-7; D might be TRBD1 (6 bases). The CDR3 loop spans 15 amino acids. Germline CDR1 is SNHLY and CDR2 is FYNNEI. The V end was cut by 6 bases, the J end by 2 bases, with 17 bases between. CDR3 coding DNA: TGTGCCAGCAGAGCAACAGGGCTTTCCCCCTACGAGCAGTACTTC. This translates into CASRATGLSPYEQYF. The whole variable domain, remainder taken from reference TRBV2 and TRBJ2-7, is EPEVTQTPSHQVTQMGQEVILRCVPISNHLYFYWYRQILGQKVEFLVSFYNNEISEKSEIFDDQFSVERPDGSNFTLKIRSTKLEDSAMYFCASRATGLSPYEQYFGPGTRLTVT.

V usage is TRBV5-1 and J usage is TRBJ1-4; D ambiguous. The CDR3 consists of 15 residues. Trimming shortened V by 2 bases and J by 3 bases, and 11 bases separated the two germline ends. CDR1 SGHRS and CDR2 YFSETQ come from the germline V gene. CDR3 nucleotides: TGCGCCAGCAGCTTTAACATACCCCCTAATGAAAAACTGTTTTTT. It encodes CASSFNIPPNEKLFF.

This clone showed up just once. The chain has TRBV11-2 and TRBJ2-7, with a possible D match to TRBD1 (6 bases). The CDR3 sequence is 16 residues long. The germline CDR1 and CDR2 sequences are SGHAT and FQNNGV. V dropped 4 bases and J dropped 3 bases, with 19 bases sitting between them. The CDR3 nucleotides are TGTGCCAGCAGCTCCCCGACAGGTCAGATAGTCTACGAGCAGTACTTC. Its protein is CASSSPTGQIVYEQYF.

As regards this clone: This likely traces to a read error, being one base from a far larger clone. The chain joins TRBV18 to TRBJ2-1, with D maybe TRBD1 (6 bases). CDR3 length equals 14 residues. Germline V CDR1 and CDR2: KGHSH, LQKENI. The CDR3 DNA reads TGTGCCAGCTCTCAGTCAGGGGTCAACAATGGGCAGTTCTTC. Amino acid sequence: CASSQSGVNNGQFF.

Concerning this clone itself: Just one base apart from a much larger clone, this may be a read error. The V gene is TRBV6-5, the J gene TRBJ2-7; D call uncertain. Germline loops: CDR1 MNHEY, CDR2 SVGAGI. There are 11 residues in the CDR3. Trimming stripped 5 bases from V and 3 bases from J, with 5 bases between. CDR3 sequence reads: CASSVLYEQYF. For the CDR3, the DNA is TGTGCCAGCAGTGTCCTCTACGAGCAGTACTTC.

CDR3 bases: TGTGCCAGCAGCCAATCCTCATTGGGGGCGTCTAGCACAGATACGCAGTATTTT. It translates to CASSQSSLGASSTDTQYF. The genes are TRBV7-2 and TRBJ2-3; tentative D call: TRBD1 (6 bases). CDR1 and CDR2 (germline): SGHTA, FQGNSA. The V end lost 5 bases, the J end lost 0 bases, and 21 bases lay between the germline ends. This CDR3 has 18 amino acids.

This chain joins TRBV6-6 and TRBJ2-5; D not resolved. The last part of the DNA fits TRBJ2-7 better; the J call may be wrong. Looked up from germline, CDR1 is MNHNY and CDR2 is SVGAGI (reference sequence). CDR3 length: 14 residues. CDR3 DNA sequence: TGTGCCAGCAGTTACCCGAGCCAAGGCTACGAGCAGTACTTC. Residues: CASSYPSQGYEQYF.

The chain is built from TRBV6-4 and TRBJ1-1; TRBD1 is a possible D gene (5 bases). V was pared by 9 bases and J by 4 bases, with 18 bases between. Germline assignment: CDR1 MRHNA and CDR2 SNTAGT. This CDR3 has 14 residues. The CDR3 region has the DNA TGTGCCAGTAAAAGCCAGGGAAGCTCCACTGAAGCTTTCTTT. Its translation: CASKSQGSSTEAFF.

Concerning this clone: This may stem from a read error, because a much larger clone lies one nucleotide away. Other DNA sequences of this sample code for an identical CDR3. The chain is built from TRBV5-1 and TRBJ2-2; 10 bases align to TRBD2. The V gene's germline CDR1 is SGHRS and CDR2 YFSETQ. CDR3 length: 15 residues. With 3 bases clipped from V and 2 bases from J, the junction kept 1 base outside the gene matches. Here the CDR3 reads CASSWTSGNTGELFF. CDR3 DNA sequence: TGCGCCAGCAGCTGGACTAGCGGAAACACCGGGGAGCTGTTTTTT.

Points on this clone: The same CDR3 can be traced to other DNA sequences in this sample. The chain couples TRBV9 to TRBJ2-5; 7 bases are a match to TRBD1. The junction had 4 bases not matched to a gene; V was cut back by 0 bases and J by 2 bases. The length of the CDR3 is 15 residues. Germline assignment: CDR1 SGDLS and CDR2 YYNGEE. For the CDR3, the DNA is TGTGCCAGCAGCGTAGGGGGACAGTTGCAAGAGACCCAGTACTTC. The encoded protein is CASSVGGQLQETQYF.

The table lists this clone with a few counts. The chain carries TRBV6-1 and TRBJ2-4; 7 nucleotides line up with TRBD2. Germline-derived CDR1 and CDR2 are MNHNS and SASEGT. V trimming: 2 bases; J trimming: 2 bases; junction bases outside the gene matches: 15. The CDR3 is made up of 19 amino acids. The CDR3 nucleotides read TGTGCCAGCAGTGAATCTGGCGGGAGTTTCCGGAGGACCAAAAACATTCAGTACTTC. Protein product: CASSESGGSFRRTKNIQYF.

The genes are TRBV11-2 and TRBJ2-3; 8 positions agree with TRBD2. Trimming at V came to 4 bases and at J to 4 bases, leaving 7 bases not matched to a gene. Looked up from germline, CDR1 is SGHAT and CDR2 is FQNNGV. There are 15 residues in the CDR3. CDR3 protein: CASSSRSGSADTQYF. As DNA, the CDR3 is TGTGCCAGCAGCTCGAGAAGCGGGAGCGCAGATACGCAGTATTTT.

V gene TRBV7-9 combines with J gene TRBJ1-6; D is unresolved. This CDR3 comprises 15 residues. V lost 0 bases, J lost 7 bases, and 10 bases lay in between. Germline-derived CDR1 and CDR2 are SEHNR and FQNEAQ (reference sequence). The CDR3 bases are TGTGCCAGCAGCTTAGCGGAGGTGACCAATTCACCCCTCCACTTT. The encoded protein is CASSLAEVTNSPLHF.

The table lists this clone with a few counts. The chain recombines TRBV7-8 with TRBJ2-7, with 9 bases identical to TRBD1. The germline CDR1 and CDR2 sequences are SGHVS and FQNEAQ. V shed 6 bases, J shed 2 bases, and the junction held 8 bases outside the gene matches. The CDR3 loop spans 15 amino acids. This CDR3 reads CASSPGRDRAYEQYF. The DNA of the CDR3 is TGTGCCAGCAGTCCCGGGCGGGACAGGGCCTACGAGCAGTACTTC. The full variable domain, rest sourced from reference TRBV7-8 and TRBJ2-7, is GAGVSQSPRYKVAKRGQDVALRCDPISGHVSLFWYQQALGQGPEFLTYFQNEAQLDKSGLPSDRFFAERPEGSVSTLKIQRTQQEDSAVYLCASSPGRDRAYEQYFGPGTRLTVT.

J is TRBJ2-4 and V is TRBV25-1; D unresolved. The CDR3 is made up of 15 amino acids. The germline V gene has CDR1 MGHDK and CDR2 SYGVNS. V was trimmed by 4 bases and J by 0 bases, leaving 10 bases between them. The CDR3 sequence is CASSGGGLAKNIQYF. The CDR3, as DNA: TGTGCCAGCAGTGGCGGTGGCTTAGCCAAAAACATTCAGTACTTC.

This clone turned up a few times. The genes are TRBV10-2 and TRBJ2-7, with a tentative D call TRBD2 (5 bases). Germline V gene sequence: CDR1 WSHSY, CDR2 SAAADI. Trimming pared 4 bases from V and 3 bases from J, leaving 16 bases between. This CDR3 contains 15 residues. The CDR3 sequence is CASSVIRGSLYEQYF. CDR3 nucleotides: TGCGCCAGCAGTGTAATTCGAGGGAGTCTCTACGAGCAGTACTTC.

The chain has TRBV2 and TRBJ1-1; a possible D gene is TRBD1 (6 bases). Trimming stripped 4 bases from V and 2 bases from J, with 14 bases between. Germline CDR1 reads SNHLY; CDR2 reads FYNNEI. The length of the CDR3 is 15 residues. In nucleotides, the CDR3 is TGTGCCAGCAGTGCTATTAGACAGGCCAACACTGAAGCTTTCTTT. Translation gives CASSAIRQANTEAFF.